This is a list of T cell receptor beta chains from one sample in a study of brain T cells in children with intractable seizures. Here immunoSEQ multiplex PCR was the method, and the copy in TCRdb shows in-frame clones only, minus some. The table lists around 100,000 clones, around 94% of them singletons. Specimen: peripheral blood, collected at surgery. Every receptor here comes from a boy in the first two years of life with hemimegalencephaly and intractable seizures. CDR3s include the opening cysteine and the closing phenylalanine or tryptophan. Fields, in order: J gene, V gene, clone size, D gene, CDR3 protein, CDR3 DNA. The D gene is left open where the match is weak. Part of the rows lack a size; the others show once, few, many or a class for expanded clones.

J: TRBJ2-7
V: TRBV4-3
size: .
D: TRBD1
CDR3: CASSHDRGPYEQYF
DNA: TGCGCCAGCAGCCACGACAGGGGTCCCTACGAGCAGTACTTC

J: TRBJ2-7
V: TRBV3-1/TRBV3-2
size: .
D: .
CDR3: CASSQGRGYEQYF
DNA: TGTGCCAGCAGCCAAGGCAGGGGCTACGAGCAGTACTTC

J: TRBJ2-7
V: TRBV5-6
size: .
D: .
CDR3: CASRSRQGGGYEQYF
DNA: TGTGCCAGCAGGTCCCGACAGGGAGGTGGGTACGAGCAGTACTTC

J: TRBJ2-7
V: TRBV28
size: .
D: .
CDR3: CASSFWRSSYEQYF
DNA: TGTGCCAGCAGTTTTTGGAGGAGCTCCTACGAGCAGTACTTC

J: TRBJ2-1
V: TRBV28
size: .
D: TRBD2
CDR3: CASSNSGGYNEQFF
DNA: TGTGCCAGCAGTAATAGCGGGGGCTACAATGAGCAGTTCTTC

J: TRBJ1-4
V: TRBV18
size: .
D: .
CDR3: CASSRDGNEKLFF
DNA: TGTGCCAGCTCACGGGACGGGAATGAAAAACTGTTTTTT

J: TRBJ2-1
V: TRBV7-3
size: once
D: TRBD1
CDR3: CASSPTGTYNEQFF
DNA: TGTGCCAGCAGCCCGACAGGGACCTACAATGAGCAGTTCTTC

J: TRBJ1-6
V: TRBV30
size: once
D: .
CDR3: CAWSVLGDSPLHF
DNA: TGTGCCTGGAGTGTACTTGGGGACTCACCCCTCCACTTT

J: TRBJ1-1
V: TRBV30
size: .
D: .
CDR3: CAWSVPGAGSSAEAFF
DNA: TGTGCCTGGAGTGTACCCGGCGCGGGGTCGAGCGCTGAAGCTTTCTTT

J: TRBJ1-1
V: TRBV29-1
size: .
D: .
CDR3: CSVEWIPGGTEAFF
DNA: TGCAGCGTTGAGTGGATTCCGGGGGGCACTGAAGCTTTCTTT

J: TRBJ1-2
V: TRBV28
size: once
D: TRBD1
CDR3: CASSSTGGAFPGYGYTF
DNA: TGTGCCAGCAGTTCGACAGGGGGAGCCTTCCCCGGTTATGGCTACACCTTC

J: TRBJ2-6
V: TRBV7-3
size: .
D: .
CDR3: CASSLGQGYLSGANVLTF
DNA: TGTGCCAGCAGCTTAGGGCAGGGGTACCTCTCTGGGGCCAACGTCCTGACTTTC

J: TRBJ2-3
V: TRBV29-1
size: once
D: .
CDR3: CSVVETGSTDTQYF
DNA: TGCAGCGTTGTCGAAACGGGCTCCACAGATACGCAGTATTTT

J: TRBJ2-3
V: TRBV4-1
size: .
D: TRBD2
CDR3: CASSLLTSGRDTQYF
DNA: TGCGCCAGCAGCCTCTTGACTAGCGGGCGGGATACGCAGTATTTT

J: TRBJ1-3
V: TRBV12-2
size: .
D: .
CDR3: CASRPDGTSGNTIYF
DNA: TGTGCAAGTCGCCCGGACGGCACGTCTGGAAACACCATATATTTT

J: TRBJ2-3
V: TRBV6-1
size: .
D: TRBD2
CDR3: CASSDLAGGGTDTQYF
DNA: TGTGCCAGCAGTGACCTAGCGGGAGGAGGGACAGATACGCAGTATTTT

J: TRBJ1-1
V: TRBV19
size: once
D: .
CDR3: CASSNRAPHGAAFF
DNA: TGTGCCAGTAGTAACCGGGCCCCACACGGAGCAGCTTTCTTT

J: TRBJ1-6
V: TRBV27
size: .
D: .
CDR3: CASSFAGNSPLHF
DNA: TGTGCCAGCAGTTTTGCGGGTAATTCACCCCTCCACTTT

J: TRBJ1-6
V: TRBV25-1
size: .
D: .
CDR3: CASRMAGGSYNSPLHF
DNA: TGTGCCAGCCGAATGGCGGGGGGATCCTATAATTCACCCCTCCACTTT

J: TRBJ2-2
V: TRBV11-3
size: .
D: TRBD2
CDR3: CASSPRSGLAGTGELFF
DNA: TGTGCCAGCAGCCCCCGTTCGGGGCTAGCGGGAACCGGGGAGCTGTTTTTT

J: TRBJ2-5
V: TRBV7-2
size: .
D: .
CDR3: CASSLTLRGETQYF
DNA: TGTGCCAGCAGCTTAACCCTCCGGGGAGAGACCCAGTACTTC

J: TRBJ2-6
V: TRBV28
size: .
D: .
CDR3: CATSGANVLTF
DNA: TGTGCCACCTCTGGGGCCAACGTCCTGACTTTC

J: TRBJ1-5
V: TRBV10-3
size: .
D: .
CDR3: CAISDFTQPQHF
DNA: TGTGCCATCAGTGATTTCACGCAGCCCCAGCATTTT

J: TRBJ2-7
V: TRBV7-8
size: .
D: .
CDR3: CASSQDYEQYF
DNA: TGTGCCAGCAGCCAAGACTACGAGCAGTACTTC

J: TRBJ2-7
V: TRBV27
size: once
D: .
CDR3: CASAHSYPDIAYEQYF
DNA: TGTGCCAGCGCCCATTCGTACCCTGATATAGCCTACGAGCAGTACTTC

J: TRBJ2-7
V: TRBV10-3
size: .
D: .
CDR3: CATTGGTSSYEQYF
DNA: TGTGCCACAACAGGCGGGACAAGCTCCTACGAGCAGTACTTC

J: TRBJ1-2
V: TRBV5-8
size: .
D: .
CDR3: CASSLIRKSYTF
DNA: TGTGCCAGCAGCTTAATTCGGAAGAGCTACACCTTC

J: TRBJ2-2
V: TRBV28
size: .
D: .
CDR3: CASSRPVGGGRTGELFF
DNA: TGTGCCAGCAGTCGCCCGGTAGGGGGAGGCCGGACCGGGGAGCTGTTTTTT

J: TRBJ2-7
V: TRBV6-2/TRBV6-3
size: .
D: .
CDR3: CASSYSFSTASYEQYF
DNA: TGTGCCAGCAGTTACTCTTTTTCGACAGCCTCCTACGAGCAGTACTTC

J: TRBJ1-2
V: TRBV19
size: .
D: .
CDR3: CASSLSYGYTF
DNA: TGTGCCAGTAGTCTCAGTTATGGCTACACCTTC

J: TRBJ2-4
V: TRBV11-2
size: .
D: .
CDR3: CASSGRGDQYF
DNA: TGTGCCAGCAGTGGAAGGGGTGATCAGTACTTC

J: TRBJ1-1
V: TRBV2
size: .
D: .
CDR3: CASSEVAGNTEAFF
DNA: TGTGCCAGCAGTGAAGTGGCAGGGAACACTGAAGCTTTCTTT

J: TRBJ1-6
V: TRBV29-1
size: .
D: .
CDR3: CSVGGGTAGGSPLHF
DNA: TGCAGCGTGGGGGGTGGGACCGCCGGGGGTTCACCCCTCCACTTT

J: TRBJ1-3
V: TRBV6-6
size: .
D: .
CDR3: CASNPDTISGNTIYF
DNA: TGTGCCAGCAACCCCGACACTATCTCTGGAAACACCATATATTTT

J: TRBJ2-1
V: TRBV6-5
size: .
D: TRBD2
CDR3: CASSYSGLAGLEQFF
DNA: TGTGCCAGCAGTTACTCCGGACTAGCGGGACTGGAGCAGTTCTTC

J: TRBJ2-3
V: TRBV9
size: .
D: TRBD1
CDR3: CASSVRHGDRDTQYF
DNA: TGTGCCAGCAGCGTAAGGCATGGGGACAGGGATACGCAGTATTTT

J: TRBJ2-7
V: TRBV5-4
size: .
D: TRBD2
CDR3: CASSLEREGLYEQYF
DNA: TGTGCCAGCAGCTTGGAGCGGGAGGGCCTCTACGAGCAGTACTTC

J: TRBJ2-3
V: TRBV6-5
size: .
D: .
CDR3: CASTAQSGDTQYF
DNA: TGTGCCAGCACAGCCCAGTCTGGGGATACGCAGTATTTT

J: TRBJ2-1
V: TRBV1
size: .
D: .
CDR3: CTSSQVRKPGNEQFF
DNA: TGCACCAGCAGCCAAGTGCGGAAACCGGGCAATGAGCAGTTCTTC

J: TRBJ1-3
V: TRBV28
size: once
D: .
CDR3: CASSLLGGSGNTIYF
DNA: TGTGCCAGCAGTTTATTGGGGGGCTCTGGAAACACCATATATTTT